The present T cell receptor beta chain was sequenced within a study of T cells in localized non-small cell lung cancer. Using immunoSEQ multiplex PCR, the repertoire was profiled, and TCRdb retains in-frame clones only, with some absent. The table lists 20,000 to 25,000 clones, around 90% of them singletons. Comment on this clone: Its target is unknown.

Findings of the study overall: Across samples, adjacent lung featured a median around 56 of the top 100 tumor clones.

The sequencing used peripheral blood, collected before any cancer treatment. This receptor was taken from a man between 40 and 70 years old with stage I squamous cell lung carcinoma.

The CDR3 DNA reads TGTGCCAGCAGCTTAGGGCACATCGGGGAGCTGTTTTTT. Translation: CASSLGHIGELFF. The chain employs TRBV7-9 and TRBJ2-2, with D uncertain. Germline values: CDR1 SEHNR, CDR2 FQNEAQ (reference sequence). Trimming took off 1 base at V and 7 bases at J, with 7 bases between the two ends. The CDR3 is made up of 13 amino acids.